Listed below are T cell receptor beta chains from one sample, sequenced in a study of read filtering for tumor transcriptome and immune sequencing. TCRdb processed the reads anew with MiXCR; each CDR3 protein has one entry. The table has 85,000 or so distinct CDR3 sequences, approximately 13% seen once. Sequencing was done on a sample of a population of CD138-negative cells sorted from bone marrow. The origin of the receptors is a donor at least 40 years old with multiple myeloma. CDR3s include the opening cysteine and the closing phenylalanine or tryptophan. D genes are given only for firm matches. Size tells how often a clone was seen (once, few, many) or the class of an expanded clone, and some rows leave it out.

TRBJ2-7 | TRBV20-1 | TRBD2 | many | TGCAGTGCTCCGACTAGCGGGAGTACGGAGGAGCAGTACTTC | CSAPTSGSTEEQYF
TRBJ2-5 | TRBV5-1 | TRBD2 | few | TGCGCCAGCAGCTTGAGTCCTAGCGGGAGCCCCCAAGAGACCCAGTACTTC | CASSLSPSGSPQETQYF
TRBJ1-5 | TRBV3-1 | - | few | TGTGCCAGCAGCCAAGGACACTATAGCAATCAGCCCCAGCATTTT | CASSQGHYSNQPQHF
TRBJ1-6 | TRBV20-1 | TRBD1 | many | TGCAGTGCTAGAGTCATACAGGGGAAAGTCAATTCACCCCTCCACTTT | CSARVIQGKVNSPLHF
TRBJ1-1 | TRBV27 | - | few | TGTGCCAGCAGCCGAACAGGGTGGAACGCTGAAGCCTTCTTT | CASSRTGWNAEAFF
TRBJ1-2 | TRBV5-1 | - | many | TGCGCCAGCAGCCACGAAACACCCCAGGCGAACTATGGCTACACCTTC | CASSHETPQANYGYTF
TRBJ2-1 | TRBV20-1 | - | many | TGCAGTGCCCTACGGAGGGGCTCCTACAATGAGCAGTTCTTC | CSALRRGSYNEQFF
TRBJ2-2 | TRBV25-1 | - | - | TGTGCCAGCAGTGAGGCACAGGGTGACACCGGGGAGCTGTTTTTT | CASSEAQGDTGELFF
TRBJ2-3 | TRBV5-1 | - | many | TGCGCCAGCATAGACCCCCTCACAGATACGCAGTATTTT | CASIDPLTDTQYF
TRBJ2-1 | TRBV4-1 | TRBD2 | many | TGCGCCAGCAGCCAAGAAGGAGCGGGAAGCTCCTACAATGAGCAGTTCTTC | CASSQEGAGSSYNEQFF
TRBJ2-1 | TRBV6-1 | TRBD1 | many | TGTGCCAGCACCACCAACCCCGGGACAGGGTACCACAATGAGCAGTTCTTC | CASTTNPGTGYHNEQFF
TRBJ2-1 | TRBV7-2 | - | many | TGTGCCAGCAACCCGGGATGGGGGTACAATGAGCAGTTCTTC | CASNPGWGYNEQFF
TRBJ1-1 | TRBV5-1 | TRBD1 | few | TGCGCCAGCAGCCCCATCTCAACAGGGGTCCCTTTCTTGAACACTGAAGCTTTCTTT | CASSPISTGVPFLNTEAFF
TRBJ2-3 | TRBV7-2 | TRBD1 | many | TGTGCCAGCAGCCCGGACAGGGGTGCAGATACGCAGTATTTT | CASSPDRGADTQYF
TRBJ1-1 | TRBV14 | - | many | TGTGCCAGCAGCCCTCAAGGCCGTAAAGCTTTCTTT | CASSPQGRKAFF
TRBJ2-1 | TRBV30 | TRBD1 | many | TGTGCCTGCCTTACCGACCGGGACAGGGTCTACAATGAGCAGTTCTTC | CACLTDRDRVYNEQFF
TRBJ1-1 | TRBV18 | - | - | TGTGCCAGCTCACAGGGAGGTTCTCTATTGAACACTGAAGCTTTCTTT | CASSQGGSLLNTEAFF
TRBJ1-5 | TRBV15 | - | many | TGTGCCACCAGCATAACCTCCAGCAATCAGCCCCAGCATTTT | CATSITSSNQPQHF
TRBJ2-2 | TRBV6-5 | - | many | TGTGCCACCTCATCCCGGGGAAGGAGAACCGGGGAGCTGTTTTTT | CATSSRGRRTGELFF
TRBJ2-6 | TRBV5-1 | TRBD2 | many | TGCGTCAGCAGCTCTGGCGGGGGGTCTGGGGCCAACGTCCTGACTTTC | CVSSSGGGSGANVLTF
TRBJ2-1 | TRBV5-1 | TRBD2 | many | TGCGCCAGCAGCTTGTTAGCGGGAGGGCATAGCAATGAGCAGTTCTTC | CASSLLAGGHSNEQFF
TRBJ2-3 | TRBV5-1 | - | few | TGCGCCAGCAGCTTGGTCGGGGCACAGGTCACAGATACGCAGTATTTT | CASSLVGAQVTDTQYF